This T cell receptor (beta chain) was documented in a study of blood T cell repertoires in COVID-19. Trimming stripped 1 base from V and 0 bases from J, with 12 bases between. The CDR3 loop spans 16 amino acids. The germline gives CDR1 SGHTS, CDR2 YDEGEE. TCRdb keeps only in-frame clones here, not all; method: immunoSEQ multiplex PCR. Counted here are under 200,000 clones, more than 70% occurring once; the ten biggest clones make up about 7%. The receptor was isolated from a man over 45 with active or convalescent COVID-19. The chain is built from TRBV5-8 and TRBJ2-3; D is possibly TRBD2 (5 bases). Sequencing was done on a sample of peripheral blood. As DNA, the CDR3 is TGTGCCAGCAGCTTGTCCGGACTGGCTAGCACAGATACGCAGTATTTT. Protein: CASSLSGLASTDTQYF. The full variable domain, with the rest looked up from reference TRBV5-8 and TRBJ2-3, is EAGVTQSPTHLIKTRGQQATLRCSPISGHTSVYWYQQALGLGLQFLLWYDEGEERNRGNFPPRFSGRQFPNYSSELNVNALELEDSALYLCASSLSGLASTDTQYFGPGTRLTVL.